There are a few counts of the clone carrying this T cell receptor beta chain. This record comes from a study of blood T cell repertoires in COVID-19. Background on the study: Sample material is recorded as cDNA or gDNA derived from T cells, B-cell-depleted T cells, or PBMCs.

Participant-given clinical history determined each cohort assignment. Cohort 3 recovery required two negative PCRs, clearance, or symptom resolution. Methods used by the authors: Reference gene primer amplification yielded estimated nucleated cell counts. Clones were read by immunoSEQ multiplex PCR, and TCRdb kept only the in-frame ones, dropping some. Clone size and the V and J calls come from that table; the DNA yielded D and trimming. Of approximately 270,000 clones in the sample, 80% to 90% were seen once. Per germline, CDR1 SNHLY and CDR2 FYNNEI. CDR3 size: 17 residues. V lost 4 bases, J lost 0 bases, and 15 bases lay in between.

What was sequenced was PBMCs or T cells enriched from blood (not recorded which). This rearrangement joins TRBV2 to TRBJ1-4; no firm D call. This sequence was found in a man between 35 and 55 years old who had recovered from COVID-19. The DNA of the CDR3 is TGTGCCAGCAGTGCCTCCCGTGGCGGGGCAACTAATGAAAAACTGTTTTTT. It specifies CASSASRGGATNEKLFF.